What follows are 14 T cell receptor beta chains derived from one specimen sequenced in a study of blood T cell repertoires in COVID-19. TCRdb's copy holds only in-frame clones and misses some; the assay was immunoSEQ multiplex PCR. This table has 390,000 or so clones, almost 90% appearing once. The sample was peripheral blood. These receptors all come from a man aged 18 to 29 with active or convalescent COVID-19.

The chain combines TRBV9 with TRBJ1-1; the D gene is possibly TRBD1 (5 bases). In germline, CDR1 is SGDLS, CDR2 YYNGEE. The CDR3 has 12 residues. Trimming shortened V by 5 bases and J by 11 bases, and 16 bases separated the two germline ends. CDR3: CASRPSGGLAFF. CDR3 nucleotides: TGTGCCAGCAGACCTTCGGGGGGGTTGGCTTTCTTT.

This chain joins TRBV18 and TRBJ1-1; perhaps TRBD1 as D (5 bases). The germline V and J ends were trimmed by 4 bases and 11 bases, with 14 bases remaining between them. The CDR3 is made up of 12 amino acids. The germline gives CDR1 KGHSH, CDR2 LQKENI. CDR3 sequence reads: CASSQQTEVAFF. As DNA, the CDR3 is TGTGCCAGCTCACAACAGACAGAGGTGGCTTTCTTT.

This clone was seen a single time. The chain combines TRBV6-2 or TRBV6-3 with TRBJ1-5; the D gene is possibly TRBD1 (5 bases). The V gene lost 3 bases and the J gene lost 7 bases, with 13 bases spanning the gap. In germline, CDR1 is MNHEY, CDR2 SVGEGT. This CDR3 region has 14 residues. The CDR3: CASSYAIRGQPQHF. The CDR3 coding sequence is TGTGCCAGCAGTTATGCCATACGGGGGCAGCCCCAGCATTTT.

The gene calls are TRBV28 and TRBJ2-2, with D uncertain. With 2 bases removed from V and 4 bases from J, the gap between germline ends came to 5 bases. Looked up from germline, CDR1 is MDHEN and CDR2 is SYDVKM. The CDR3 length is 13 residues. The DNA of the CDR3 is TGTGCCAGCAGTTTAGTCGGCACCGGGGAGCTGTTTTTT. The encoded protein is CASSLVGTGELFF.

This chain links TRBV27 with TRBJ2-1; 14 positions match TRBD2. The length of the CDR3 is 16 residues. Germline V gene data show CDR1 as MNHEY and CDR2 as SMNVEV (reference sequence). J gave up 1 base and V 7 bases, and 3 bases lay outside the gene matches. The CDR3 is CASIWTSGGSYNEQFF. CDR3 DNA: TGTGCCAGCATCTGGACTAGCGGGGGGTCCTACAATGAGCAGTTCTTC.

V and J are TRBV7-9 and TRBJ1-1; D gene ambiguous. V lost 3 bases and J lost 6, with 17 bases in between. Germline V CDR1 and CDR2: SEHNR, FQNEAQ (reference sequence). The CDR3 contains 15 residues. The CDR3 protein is CASSFARESSAEAFF. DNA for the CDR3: TGTGCCAGCAGCTTCGCCCGGGAATCTTCGGCTGAAGCTTTCTTT.

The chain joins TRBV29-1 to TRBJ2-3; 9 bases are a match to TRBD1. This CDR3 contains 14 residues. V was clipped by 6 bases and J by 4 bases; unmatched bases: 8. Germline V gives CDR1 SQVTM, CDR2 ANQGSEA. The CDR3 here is CSVVTGGWADTQYF. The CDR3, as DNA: TGCAGCGTCGTAACAGGGGGCTGGGCAGATACGCAGTATTTT.

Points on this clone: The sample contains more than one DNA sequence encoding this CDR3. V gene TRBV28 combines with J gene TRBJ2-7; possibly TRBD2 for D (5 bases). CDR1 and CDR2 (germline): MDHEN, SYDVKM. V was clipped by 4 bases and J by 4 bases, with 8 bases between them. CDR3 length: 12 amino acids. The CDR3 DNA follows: TGTGCCAGCAGTTCTCCGGGGTACGAGCAGTACTTC. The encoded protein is CASSSPGYEQYF.

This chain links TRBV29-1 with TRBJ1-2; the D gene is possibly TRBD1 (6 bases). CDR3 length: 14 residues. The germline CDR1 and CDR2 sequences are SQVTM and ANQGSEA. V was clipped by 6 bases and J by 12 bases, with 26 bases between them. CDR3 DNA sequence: TGCAGCGTGTCCCCCAGACCCGGGACACCTAAGCACACCTTC. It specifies CSVSPRPGTPKHTF. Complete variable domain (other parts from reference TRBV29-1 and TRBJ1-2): SAVISQKPSRDICQRGTSLTIQCQVDSQVTMMFWYRQQPGQSLTLIATANQGSEATYESGFVIDKFPISRPNLTFSTLTVSNMSPEDSSIYLCSVSPRPGTPKHTFGSGTRLTVV.

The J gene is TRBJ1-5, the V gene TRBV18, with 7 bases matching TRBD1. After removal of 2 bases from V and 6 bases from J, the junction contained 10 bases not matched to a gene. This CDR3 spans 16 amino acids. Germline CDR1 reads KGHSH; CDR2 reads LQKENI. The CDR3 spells CASSPGLGGGFQPQHF. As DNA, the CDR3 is TGTGCCAGCTCACCAGGTCTAGGGGGCGGGTTTCAGCCCCAGCATTTT.

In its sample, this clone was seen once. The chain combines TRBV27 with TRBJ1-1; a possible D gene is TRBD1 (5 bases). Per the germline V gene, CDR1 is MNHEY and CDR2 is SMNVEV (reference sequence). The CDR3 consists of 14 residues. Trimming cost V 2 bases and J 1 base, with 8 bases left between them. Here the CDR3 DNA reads TGTGCCAGCAGTTTAGGGGGGGGGAACACTGAAGCTTTCTTT. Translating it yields CASSLGGGNTEAFF.

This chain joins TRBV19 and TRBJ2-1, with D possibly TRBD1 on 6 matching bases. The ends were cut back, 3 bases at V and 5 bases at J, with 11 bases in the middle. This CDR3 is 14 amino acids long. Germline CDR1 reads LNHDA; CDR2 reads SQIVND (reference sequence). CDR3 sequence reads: CASSIRDTNNEQFF. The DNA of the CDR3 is TGTGCCAGTAGTATCCGGGACACTAACAATGAGCAGTTCTTC.

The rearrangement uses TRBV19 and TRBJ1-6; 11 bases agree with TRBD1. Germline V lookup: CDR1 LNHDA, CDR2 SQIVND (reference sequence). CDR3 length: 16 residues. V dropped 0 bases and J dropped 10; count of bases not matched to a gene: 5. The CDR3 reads CASSIDRTGGISPLHF. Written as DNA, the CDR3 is TGTGCCAGTAGTATAGATCGGACAGGGGGCATATCACCCCTCCACTTT. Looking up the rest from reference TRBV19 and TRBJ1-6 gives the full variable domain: DGGITQSPKYLFRKEGQNVTLSCEQNLNHDAMYWYRQDPGQGLRLIYYSQIVNDFQKGDIAEGYSVSREKKESFPLTVTSAQKNPTAFYLCASSIDRTGGISPLHFGNGTRLTVT.

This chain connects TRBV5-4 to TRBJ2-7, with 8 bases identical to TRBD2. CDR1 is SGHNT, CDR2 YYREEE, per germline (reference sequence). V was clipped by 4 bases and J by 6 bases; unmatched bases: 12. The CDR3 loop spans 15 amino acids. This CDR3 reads CASSHRGGQGGEQYF. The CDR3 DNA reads TGTGCCAGCAGCCACCGGGGGGGCCAGGGCGGCGAGCAGTACTTC.